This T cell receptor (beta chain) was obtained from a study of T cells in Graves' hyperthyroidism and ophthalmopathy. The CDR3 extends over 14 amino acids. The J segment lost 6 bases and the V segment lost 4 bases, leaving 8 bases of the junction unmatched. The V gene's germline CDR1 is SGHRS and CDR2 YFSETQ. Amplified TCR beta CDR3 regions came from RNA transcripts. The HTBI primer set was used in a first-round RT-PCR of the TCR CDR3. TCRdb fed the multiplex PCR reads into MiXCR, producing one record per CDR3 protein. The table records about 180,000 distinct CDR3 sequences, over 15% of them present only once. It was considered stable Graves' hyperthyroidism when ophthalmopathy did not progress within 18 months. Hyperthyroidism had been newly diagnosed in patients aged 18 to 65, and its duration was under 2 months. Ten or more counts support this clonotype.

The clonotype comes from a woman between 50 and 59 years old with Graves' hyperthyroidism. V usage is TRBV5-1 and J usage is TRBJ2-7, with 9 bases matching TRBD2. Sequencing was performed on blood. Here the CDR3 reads CASSMRGGTLEQYF. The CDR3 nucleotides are TGCGCCAGCAGCATGCGGGGGGGCACCCTCGAGCAGTACTTC.